What follows is one T cell receptor beta chain and its context. Per germline, CDR1 MNHEY and CDR2 SMNVEV (reference sequence). This CDR3 spans 13 amino acids. Trimming left V 8 bases short and J 3 bases short, with 11 bases between. The data were obtained in a study of T cell responses to AZD1222 COVID-19 vaccine. The assay was immunoSEQ multiplex PCR, and TCRdb's table has in-frame clones only and misses some. The data hold over 100,000 clones, with roughly nine tenths observed a single time. This clonotype was sampled from an adult in good health. Specimen: peripheral blood, collected on day 0 of AZD1222 vaccination. The chain has TRBV27 and TRBJ1-5; possible D gene TRBD1, 6 bases. This CDR3 reads CASSTGVNQPQHF. Here the CDR3 DNA reads TGTGCCAGCTCGACAGGTGTCAATCAGCCCCAGCATTTT.